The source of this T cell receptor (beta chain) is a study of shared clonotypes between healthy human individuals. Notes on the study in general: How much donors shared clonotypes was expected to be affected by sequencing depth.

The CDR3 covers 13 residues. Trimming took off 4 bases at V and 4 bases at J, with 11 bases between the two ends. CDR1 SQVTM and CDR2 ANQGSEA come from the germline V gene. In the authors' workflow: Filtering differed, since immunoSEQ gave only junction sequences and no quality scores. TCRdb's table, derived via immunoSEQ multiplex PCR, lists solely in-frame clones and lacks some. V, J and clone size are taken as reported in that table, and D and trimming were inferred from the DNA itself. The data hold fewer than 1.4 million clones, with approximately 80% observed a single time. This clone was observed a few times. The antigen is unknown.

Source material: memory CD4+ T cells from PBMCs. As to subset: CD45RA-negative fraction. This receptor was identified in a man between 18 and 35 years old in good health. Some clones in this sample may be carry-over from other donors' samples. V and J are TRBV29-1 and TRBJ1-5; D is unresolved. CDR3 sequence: CSVAHRANQPQHF. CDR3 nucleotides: TGCAGCGTTGCTCATCGTGCGAATCAGCCCCAGCATTTT.